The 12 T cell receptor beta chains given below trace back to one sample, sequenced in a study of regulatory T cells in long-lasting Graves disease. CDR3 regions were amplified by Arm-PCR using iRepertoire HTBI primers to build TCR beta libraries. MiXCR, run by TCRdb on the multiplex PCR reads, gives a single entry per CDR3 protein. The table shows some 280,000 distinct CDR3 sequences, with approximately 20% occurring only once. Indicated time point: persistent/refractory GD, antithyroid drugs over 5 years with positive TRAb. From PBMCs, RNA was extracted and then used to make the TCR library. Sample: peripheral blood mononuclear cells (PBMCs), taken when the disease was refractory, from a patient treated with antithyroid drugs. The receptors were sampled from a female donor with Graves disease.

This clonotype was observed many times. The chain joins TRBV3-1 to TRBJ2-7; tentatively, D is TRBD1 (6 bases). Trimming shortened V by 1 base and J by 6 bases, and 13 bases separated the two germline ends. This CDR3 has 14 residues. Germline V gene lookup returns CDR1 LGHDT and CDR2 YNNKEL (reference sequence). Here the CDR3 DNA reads TGTGCCAGCAGCCAAGGCAGGGGAGTGGGCGAGCAGTACTTC. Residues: CASSQGRGVGEQYF.

The CDR3 spells CASSLQGIPTSQETQYF. For the CDR3, the DNA is TGTGCCAGCAGCTTACAGGGAATCCCAACCTCTCAAGAGACCCAGTACTTC. The chain combines TRBV7-2 with TRBJ2-5; TRBD1 is a possible D gene (5 bases). The CDR3 is 17 residues long. V lost 2 bases to trimming and J lost 2 bases, with 18 bases between them. CDR1 and CDR2 (germline): SGHTA, FQGNSA.

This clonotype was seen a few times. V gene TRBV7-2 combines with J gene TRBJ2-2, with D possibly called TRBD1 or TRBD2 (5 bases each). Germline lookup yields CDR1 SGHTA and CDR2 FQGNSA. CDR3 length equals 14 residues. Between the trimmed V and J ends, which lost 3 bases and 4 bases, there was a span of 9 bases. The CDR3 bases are TGTGCCAGCAGCTTGTTTGGGGGCACCGGGGAGCTGTTTTTT. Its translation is CASSLFGGTGELFF.

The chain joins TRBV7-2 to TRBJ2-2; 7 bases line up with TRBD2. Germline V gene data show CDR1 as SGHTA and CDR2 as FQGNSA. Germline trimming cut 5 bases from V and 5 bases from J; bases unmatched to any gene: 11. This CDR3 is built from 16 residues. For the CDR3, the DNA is TGTGCCAGCAGCCCCGGGCGGTCGGGACTAACCGGGGAGCTGTTTTTT. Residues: CASSPGRSGLTGELFF.

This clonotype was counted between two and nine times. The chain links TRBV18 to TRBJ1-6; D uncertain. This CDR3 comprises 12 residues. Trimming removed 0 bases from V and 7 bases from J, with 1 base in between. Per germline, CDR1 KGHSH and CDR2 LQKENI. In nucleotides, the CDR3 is TGTGCCAGCTCACCACCAAATTCACCCCTCCACTTT. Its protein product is CASSPPNSPLHF.

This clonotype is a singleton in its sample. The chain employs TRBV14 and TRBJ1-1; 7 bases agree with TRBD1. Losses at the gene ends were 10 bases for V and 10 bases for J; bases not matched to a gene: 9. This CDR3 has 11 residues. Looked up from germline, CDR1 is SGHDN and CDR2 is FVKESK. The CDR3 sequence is CATRVGQLAFF. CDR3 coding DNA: TGTGCCACCAGAGTGGGACAGCTAGCTTTCTTT.

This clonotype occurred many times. This CDR3 reads CASSLRNDREETQYF. The CDR3 DNA reads TGTGCCAGCAGCTTACGTAACGACAGGGAGGAGACCCAGTACTTC. V gene TRBV7-2 combines with J gene TRBJ2-5; 7 bases are a match to TRBD1. The ends lost 2 bases at V and 5 bases at J; junction bases unmatched: 8. Looked up from germline, CDR1 is SGHTA and CDR2 is FQGNSA. This CDR3 spans 15 amino acids.

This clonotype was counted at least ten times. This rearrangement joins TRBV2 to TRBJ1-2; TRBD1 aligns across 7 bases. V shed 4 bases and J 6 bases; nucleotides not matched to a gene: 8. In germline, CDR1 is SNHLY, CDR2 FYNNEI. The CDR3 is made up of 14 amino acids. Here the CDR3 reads CASSVRQGNNGYTF. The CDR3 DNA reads TGTGCCAGCAGTGTAAGACAGGGTAATAATGGCTACACCTTC.

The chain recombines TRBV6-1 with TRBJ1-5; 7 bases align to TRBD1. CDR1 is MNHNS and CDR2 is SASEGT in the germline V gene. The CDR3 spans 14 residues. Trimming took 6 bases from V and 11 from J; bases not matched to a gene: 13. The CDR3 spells CASRPTGTARAQHF. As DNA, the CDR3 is TGTGCCAGCAGGCCGACAGGGACCGCACGGGCCCAGCATTTT.

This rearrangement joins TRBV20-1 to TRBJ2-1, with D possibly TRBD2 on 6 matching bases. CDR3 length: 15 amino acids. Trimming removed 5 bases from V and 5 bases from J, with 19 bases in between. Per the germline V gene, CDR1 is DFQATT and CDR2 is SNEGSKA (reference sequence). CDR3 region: CSAPGSGGNHNEQFF. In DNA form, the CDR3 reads TGCAGTGCTCCCGGGAGTGGCGGAAACCACAATGAGCAGTTCTTC.

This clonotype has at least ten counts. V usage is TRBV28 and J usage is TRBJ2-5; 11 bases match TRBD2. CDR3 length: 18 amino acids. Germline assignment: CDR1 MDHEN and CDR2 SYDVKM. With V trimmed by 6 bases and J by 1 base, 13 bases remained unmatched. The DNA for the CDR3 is TGTGCCAGCAGCGGAGGGATGGGGACTAGCGGTCCCCAAGAGACCCAGTACTTC. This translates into CASSGGMGTSGPQETQYF. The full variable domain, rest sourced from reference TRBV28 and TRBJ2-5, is DVKVTQSSRYLVKRTGEKVFLECVQDMDHENMFWYRQDPGLGLRLIYFSYDVKMKEKGDIPEGYSVSREKKERFSLILESASTNQTSMYLCASSGGMGTSGPQETQYFGPGTRLLVL.

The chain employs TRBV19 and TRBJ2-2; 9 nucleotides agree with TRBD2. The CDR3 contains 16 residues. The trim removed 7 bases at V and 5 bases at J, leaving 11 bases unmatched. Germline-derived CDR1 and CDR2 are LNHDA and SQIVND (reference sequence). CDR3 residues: CASKVLAGRGTGELFF. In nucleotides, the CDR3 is TGTGCCAGTAAAGTTCTAGCGGGACGGGGGACCGGGGAGCTGTTTTTT.